This T cell receptor (beta chain) emerged from a study of patients and donors after allogeneic stem cell transplantation. This clonotype was counted ten times or more. One entry per CDR3 protein, called by TCRdb with MiXCR from the RT-PCR reads. Of 800,000 to 1,000,000 distinct CDR3 sequences listed, roughly 18% are singletons. The V gene lost 3 bases and the J gene lost 0 bases, with 15 bases spanning the gap. Germline V gene lookup returns CDR1 ENHRY and CDR2 SYGVKD. The CDR3 is 16 amino acids. The chain recombines TRBV10-3 with TRBJ2-7; D ambiguous. This sequence was found in a human donor who was either an allogeneic HSCT recipient or a stem cell or donor lymphocyte infusion donor (not recorded which). It is not recorded whose cells these are; they may come from a transplant donor. The sequencing input was blood, either unsorted or a sorted T cell fraction (not recorded which). CDR3 coding DNA: TGTGCCATCAGTGACCCTAGGTCAGGATTCTCCTACGAGCAGTACTTC. It codes for CAISDPRSGFSYEQYF.